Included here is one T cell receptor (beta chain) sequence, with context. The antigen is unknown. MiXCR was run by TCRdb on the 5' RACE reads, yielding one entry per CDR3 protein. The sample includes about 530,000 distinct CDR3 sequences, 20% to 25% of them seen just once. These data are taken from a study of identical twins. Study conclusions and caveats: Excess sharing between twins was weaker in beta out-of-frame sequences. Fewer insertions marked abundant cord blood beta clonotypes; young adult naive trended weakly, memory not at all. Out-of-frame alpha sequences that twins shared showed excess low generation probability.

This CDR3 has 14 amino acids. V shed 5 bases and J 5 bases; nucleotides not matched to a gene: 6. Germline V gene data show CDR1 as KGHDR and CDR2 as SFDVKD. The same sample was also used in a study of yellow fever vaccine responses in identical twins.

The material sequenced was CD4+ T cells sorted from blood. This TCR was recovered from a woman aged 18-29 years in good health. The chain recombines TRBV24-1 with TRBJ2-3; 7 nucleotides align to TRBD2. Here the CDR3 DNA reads TGTGCCACCAGTGCACGAAGGGAGGGAGATACGCAGTATTTT. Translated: CATSARREGDTQYF.